The present T cell receptor beta chain was sequenced within a study of blood T cell repertoires in COVID-19. Background on the study: PBMCs, B-cell-depleted T cells, or T cells provided the cDNA or gDNA that made up the material.

In the original processing: From reference gene primer amplification, estimates of nucleated cell counts were derived. Data came from immunoSEQ multiplex PCR; TCRdb stores just in-frame clones and leaves some out. The DNA gave D and trimming, while V, J and clone size come from that table. The sample shows 150,000 or so clones, 84% of them seen only once. CDR3 length: 14 amino acids. V was pared by 1 base and J by 6 bases, with 1 base of the junction left unmatched. Per the germline V gene, CDR1 is SGHAT and CDR2 is FQNNGV. Sequencing was performed on peripheral blood. The chain carries TRBV11-2 and TRBJ2-2; the match to TRBD1 covers 8 bases. The TCR was taken from a woman aged 55-75 years with acute or convalescent COVID-19. In DNA form, the CDR3 reads TGTGCCAGCAGCTTAGCACAGGGGGCCGGGGAGCTGTTTTTT. Translating it yields CASSLAQGAGELFF.